Listed here are 18 T cell receptor beta chains from one sample, sequenced in a study of cytomegalovirus exposure and HLA in healthy donors. The PCR ran on 60 Vbeta and 13 Jbeta primers. Profiling relied on immunoSEQ multiplex PCR, and the TCRdb table lists in-frame clones only, not all of them. Of fewer than 200,000 clones listed, around 68% are singletons. Material: PBMCs. The receptors come from a middle-aged man in good health and CMV-seronegative.

Only a few counts were recorded for this clone. The chain has TRBV28 and TRBJ2-6; 7 bases align to TRBD1. Germline V gene data show CDR1 as MDHEN and CDR2 as SYDVKM. The CDR3 spans 15 residues. J was trimmed by 4 bases and V by 5 bases; bases with no gene match: 5. The CDR3 sequence is CASSGQGVGANVLTF. As DNA, the CDR3 is TGTGCCAGCAGTGGCCAGGGGGTAGGGGCCAACGTCCTGACTTTC.

The chain joins TRBV18 to TRBJ2-7, with 8 bases identical to TRBD1. The CDR3 loop spans 15 amino acids. J was trimmed by 2 bases and V by 3 bases; bases with no gene match: 6. Germline CDR1 reads KGHSH; CDR2 reads LQKENI. CDR3 nucleotides: TGTGCCAGCTCACCCGGCGGGACAGGCCCCTACGAGCAGTACTTC. As protein: CASSPGGTGPYEQYF. The variable domain in full, with the rest retrieved from reference TRBV18 and TRBJ2-7, is NAGVMQNPRHLVRRRGQEARLRCSPMKGHSHVYWYRQLPEEGLKFMVYLQKENIIDESGMPKERFSAEFPKEGPSILRIQQVVRGDSAAYFCASSPGGTGPYEQYFGPGTRLTVT.

This chain connects TRBV7-9 to TRBJ1-2, with 8 bases aligning to TRBD1. This CDR3 has 16 residues. Germline lookup yields CDR1 SEHNR and CDR2 FQNEAQ (reference sequence). V trimming: 5 bases; J trimming: 2 bases; junction bases outside the gene matches: 10. The CDR3 coding sequence is TGTGCCAGCAGCCCGGCAGGGGGCGGGGGCAACTATGGCTACACCTTC. Translated: CASSPAGGGGNYGYTF.

V gene TRBV28 combines with J gene TRBJ1-2, with D possibly being TRBD1 (6 bases). The germline CDR1 and CDR2 sequences are MDHEN and SYDVKM. Deletions cut 7 bases from V and 4 bases from J, with 16 bases between. The CDR3 length is 14 residues. In DNA form, the CDR3 reads TGTGCCAGCACCTTAAGTTCAGGGGTCTATGGCTACACCTTC. Amino acid sequence: CASTLSSGVYGYTF.

This clone was detected a few times. The CDR3 protein is CASSGTGWKDEKLFF. In DNA form, the CDR3 reads TGTGCCAGCAGTGGGACAGGGTGGAAGGATGAAAAACTGTTTTTT. This chain joins TRBV6-5 and TRBJ1-4; 9 bases agree with TRBD1. The CDR3 has 15 amino acids. V lost 5 bases to trimming and J lost 6 bases; unmatched junction nucleotides: 7. Germline CDR1 reads MNHEY; CDR2 reads SVGAGI.

The chain links TRBV7-8 to TRBJ1-3, with D maybe TRBD1 (5 bases). Per germline, CDR1 SGHVS and CDR2 FQNEAQ. Trimming took off 1 base at V and 2 bases at J, with 12 bases between the two ends. The CDR3 is 16 residues long. The chain's CDR3 is CASSLGGVPAGNTIYF. DNA of the CDR3: TGTGCCAGCAGCTTAGGGGGCGTGCCCGCTGGAAACACCATATATTTT.

The V gene is TRBV6-1, the J gene TRBJ1-5; 11 nucleotides agree with TRBD1. V was pared by 4 bases and J by 0 bases, with 5 bases of the junction left unmatched. The germline V gene has CDR1 MNHNS and CDR2 SASEGT. The CDR3 is 17 amino acids. The CDR3 protein is CASSARDRGNSNQPQHF. The CDR3 coding sequence is TGTGCCAGCAGTGCACGGGACAGGGGGAATAGCAATCAGCCCCAGCATTTT.

A single count supports this clone. The J gene is TRBJ2-5, the V gene TRBV6-1, with D maybe TRBD1 (6 bases). Trimming took off 8 bases at V and 0 bases at J, with 13 bases between the two ends. This CDR3 contains 14 residues. In germline, CDR1 is MNHNS, CDR2 SASEGT. The chain's CDR3 is CASSGRGYQETQYF. DNA of the CDR3: TGTGCCAGCTCGGGAAGGGGGTACCAAGAGACCCAGTACTTC.

This chain uses TRBV18 with TRBJ1-5; D is possibly TRBD1 (5 bases). The ends were cut back, 6 bases at V and 6 bases at J, with 15 bases in the middle. The germline gives CDR1 KGHSH, CDR2 LQKENI. The CDR3 is made up of 14 amino acids. The CDR3 region is CASSPGRRGQPQHF. DNA for the CDR3: TGTGCCAGCTCCCCAGGGAGGAGGGGTCAGCCCCAGCATTTT.

The genes are TRBV6-5 and TRBJ2-7; D is undetermined. Germline V CDR1 and CDR2: MNHEY, SVGAGI. Trimming left V 0 bases short and J 0 bases short, with 9 bases between. The CDR3 extends over 15 amino acids. The chain's CDR3 is CASSYSAFSSYEQYF. The DNA for the CDR3 is TGTGCCAGCAGTTACTCTGCATTTAGCTCCTACGAGCAGTACTTC.

In this sample, this clone turned up a few times. The J gene is TRBJ1-2, the V gene TRBV28; TRBD1 matches 8 bases. From germline, CDR1 is MDHEN and CDR2 SYDVKM. Trimming took 6 bases from V and 4 from J; bases not matched to a gene: 4. The CDR3 runs 13 residues. CDR3 DNA sequence: TGTGCCAGCAGACTGGGACAGGTCTATGGCTACACCTTC. It translates to CASRLGQVYGYTF.

This clone appeared once. The chain joins TRBV18 to TRBJ2-3; D is possibly TRBD2 (6 bases). Trimming shortened V by 4 bases and J by 2 bases, and 10 bases separated the two germline ends. The germline V gene has CDR1 KGHSH and CDR2 LQKENI. The CDR3 is 14 residues long. The CDR3 reads CASSLGGNTDTQYF. DNA of the CDR3: TGTGCCAGCTCACTGGGGGGTAACACAGATACGCAGTATTTT.

The V gene is TRBV7-3, the J gene TRBJ2-7; weak D call: TRBD1 (5 bases). The CDR3 consists of 13 residues. The V and J ends lost 5 bases and 6 bases respectively, with 14 bases between them. CDR1 and CDR2 from the germline V gene are SGHTA and FQGTGA. CDR3 in DNA: TGTGCCAGCAGCACTCAGGGTGCTAGCGAGCAGTACTTC. This translates into CASSTQGASEQYF.

This clone was observed a few times. The V and J genes are TRBV2 and TRBJ2-7; 12 bases are shared with TRBD2. The V gene's germline CDR1 is SNHLY and CDR2 FYNNEI. V shed 7 bases, J shed 4 bases, and the junction held 8 bases outside the gene matches. The CDR3 consists of 15 residues. CDR3 protein: CASTMTSGGRYEQYF. The CDR3 DNA is TGTGCCAGCACTATGACTAGCGGGGGCCGTTACGAGCAGTACTTC.

J is TRBJ1-3 and V is TRBV5-1; D remains unclear. Per germline, CDR1 SGHRS and CDR2 YFSETQ. V lost 1 base to trimming and J lost 0 bases, with 17 bases between them. The CDR3 is 18 residues long. The CDR3 loop is CASSLSPPGGISGNTIYF. The DNA for the CDR3 is TGCGCCAGCAGCTTGTCCCCTCCCGGCGGGATCTCTGGAAACACCATATATTTT.

The chain carries TRBV5-1 and TRBJ2-3; 7 nucleotides match TRBD2. The V and J ends lost 4 bases and 4 bases, in that order; junction bases with no gene match: 9. The V gene's germline CDR1 is SGHRS and CDR2 YFSETQ. This CDR3 is 15 amino acids long. The CDR3 DNA reads TGCGCCAGCAGCCCCGGGGCGGGGGAAGCAGATACGCAGTATTTT. Amino acid sequence: CASSPGAGEADTQYF.

V is TRBV27 and J is TRBJ1-5; 7 bases fit TRBD1. With V trimmed by 6 bases and J by 1 base, 3 bases remained unmatched. Germline CDR1 MNHEY, CDR2 SMNVEV (reference sequence). The CDR3 sequence is 14 residues long. The CDR3 coding sequence is TGTGCCAGCAGACGACAGGGAAGCAATCAGCCCCAGCATTTT. Residues: CASRRQGSNQPQHF.

This chain uses TRBV14 with TRBJ2-3; TRBD2 agrees at 15 bases. J was trimmed by 6 bases and V by 4 bases; bases with no gene match: 8. Germline assignment: CDR1 SGHDN and CDR2 FVKESK. The CDR3 covers 17 residues. The CDR3 nucleotides read TGTGCCAGCAGCCTCCCCGGACTAGCGGGGGGGCCGGATACGCAGTATTTT. Translating it yields CASSLPGLAGGPDTQYF.